The T cell receptor beta chain described here comes from a study of HIV-infected patients and healthy controls. Comment on this clonotype: As yet, its antigen is unknown.

Alpha and beta constant-region primers primed reverse transcription of approximately 0.55 ug RNA. Using multiplexing indices, alpha and beta chain libraries were generated apart by chain-specific third strand synthesis. TCRdb recomputed calls from the 5' RACE reads with MiXCR, one row per CDR3 protein. The profile covers under 10,000 distinct CDR3 sequences, with about 5.8% appearing a single time and 7.7% taken by the ten largest. Study results and limitations: CDR3 sharing between individuals was lower in HIV-infected patients than in healthy controls. In healthy controls, MAIT alpha CDR3s were common; in HIV+ repertoires, severely depleted.

All unsorted peripheral T cells were captured because whole blood was used without fractionation. V dropped 2 bases and J dropped 8 bases, with 9 bases sitting between them. Germline V lookup: CDR1 KGHSH, CDR2 LQKENI. CDR3 length: 12 residues. V is TRBV18 and J is TRBJ1-2, with unresolved D. This receptor was obtained from an adult in good health. Sequencing was done on a sample of blood. The CDR3 DNA reads TGTGCCAGCTCACCAGTGGATATAGGCTACACCTTC. Translating it yields CASSPVDIGYTF.